This TCR beta chain emerged from a study of T cell responses to AZD1222 COVID-19 vaccine. Overall study results and limits: When two AZD1222 doses had been given, Spike-specific TCR breadth and depth rose. Repertoire collection took place solely once the T cell response had peaked. Dominant CD4 TCR responses targeted spike regions 160-218 and 743-854. Most donors were white British and more were female, and clonal diversity was possibly underestimated.

Assay: immunoSEQ multiplex PCR; the TCRdb copy retains only in-frame clones and omits some. The data show 180,000 or so clones, over 85% seen once. To note about this clone: Antigen specificity is unknown.

CDR3 size: 14 residues. Germline values: CDR1 SEHNR, CDR2 FQNEAQ (reference sequence). Trimming stripped 6 bases from V and 7 bases from J, with 19 bases between. The material was peripheral blood, obtained on day 0 of AZD1222 vaccination. The clonotype originates from an adult in good health. The chain has TRBV7-9 and TRBJ2-7; D may be TRBD2 (6 bases). The CDR3 DNA follows: TGTGCCAGCAGGGGACTCCAAGCTACACGAGAGCAGTACTTC. Translation: CASRGLQATREQYF.